This TCR beta chain was observed in a study of blood T cell repertoires in COVID-19. There are 16 residues in the CDR3. Unmatched junction bases numbered 9, after V lost 4 bases and J lost 0 bases. In germline, CDR1 is SGHRS, CDR2 YFSETQ. One Seattle source followed patients from active infection through their disease course. The protocol was immunoSEQ multiplex PCR, while the TCRdb copy is restricted to in-frame clones and leaves out a portion. The sample shows some 270,000 clones, around 90% of them seen only once. This rearrangement joins TRBV5-1 to TRBJ1-2; the match to TRBD1 covers 7 bases. The sequencing sample was made of peripheral blood. The clonotype was recovered from an older woman with COVID-19, enrolled during active disease. The chain's CDR3 is CASSLRTGGANYGYTF. CDR3 in DNA: TGCGCCAGCAGCCTAAGGACAGGCGGAGCTAACTATGGCTACACCTTC.